Following are 13 T cell receptor beta chains from one sample sequenced in a study of CD8 T cells in Susac syndrome. A quantity of about 0.45 to 1 ug RNA underwent reverse transcription using random hexamers. In TCRdb, the immunoSEQ multiplex PCR reads were re-called with MiXCR into one record per CDR3 protein. Of approximately 190,000 distinct CDR3 sequences listed, about 93% are singletons. Sequencing was performed on CD4+ T cells from PBMCs. All receptors come from a human donor in good health.

J is TRBJ1-5 and V is TRBV6-6; 10 positions match TRBD1. The CDR3 is made up of 14 amino acids. V lost 4 bases and J lost 5; bases outside the gene matches: 2. The germline CDR1 and CDR2 sequences are MNHNY and SVGAGI (reference sequence). CDR3 coding DNA: TGTGCCAGCAGTTCGGGACAGGGGTATCAGCCCCAGCATTTT. Protein sequence: CASSSGQGYQPQHF.

The chain employs TRBV28 and TRBJ1-1, with D tentatively TRBD1 (5 bases). V lost 7 bases and J lost 6, with 18 bases in between. Germline V gives CDR1 MDHEN, CDR2 SYDVKM. The CDR3 is 14 amino acids. The CDR3 DNA reads TGTGCCAGCATCCGAGACAGCCTAGCCCCTGAAGCTTTCTTT. Protein product: CASIRDSLAPEAFF. The full variable domain, completed using reference TRBV28 and TRBJ1-1, is DVKVTQSSRYLVKRTGEKVFLECVQDMDHENMFWYRQDPGLGLRLIYFSYDVKMKEKGDIPEGYSVSREKKERFSLILESASTNQTSMYLCASIRDSLAPEAFFGQGTRLTVV.

This chain uses TRBV4-2 with TRBJ2-7, with TRBD1 matching over 8 bases. From germline, CDR1 is LGHNA and CDR2 YNFKEQ. Trimming removed 3 bases from V and 6 bases from J; junction bases left unmatched: 4. CDR3 length: 13 residues. CDR3 in amino acids: CASSQTGTGEQYF. The CDR3 bases are TGTGCCAGCAGCCAGACCGGGACAGGCGAGCAGTACTTC.

The gene calls are TRBV20-1 and TRBJ2-5, with 10 positions matching TRBD1. Losses at the gene ends were 0 bases for V and 1 base for J; bases not matched to a gene: 5. The CDR3 runs to 16 residues. Germline V gene sequence: CDR1 DFQATT, CDR2 SNEGSKA (reference sequence). Here the CDR3 reads CSARDGQGVLQETQYF. The CDR3 DNA reads TGCAGTGCTAGAGATGGACAGGGGGTCCTCCAAGAGACCCAGTACTTC.

The chain couples TRBV3-1 to TRBJ2-5, with 7 bases identical to TRBD2. CDR1 and CDR2 from the germline V gene are LGHDT and YNNKEL (reference sequence). The CDR3 sequence is 14 residues long. Trimming at V came to 1 base and at J to 5 bases, leaving 4 bases not matched to a gene. The CDR3 protein is CASSQVGGTETQYF. For the CDR3, the DNA is TGTGCCAGCAGCCAAGTGGGAGGGACCGAGACCCAGTACTTC.

The count of this clonotype is one. The rearrangement joins TRBV19 to TRBJ2-2, with D tentatively TRBD1 (6 bases). The germline V and J ends were trimmed by 8 bases and 1 base, with 11 bases remaining between them. Germline-derived CDR1 and CDR2 are LNHDA and SQIVND (reference sequence). This CDR3 has 14 amino acids. The CDR3 spells CASSQTGNTGELFF. The CDR3 DNA is TGTGCCAGTTCCCAGACAGGGAACACCGGGGAGCTGTTTTTT.

The chain has TRBV19 and TRBJ1-2; TRBD1 matches at 7 bases. CDR1 and CDR2 from the germline V gene are LNHDA and SQIVND (reference sequence). J gave up 5 bases and V 11 bases, and 11 bases lay outside the gene matches. The CDR3 is 13 amino acids. The CDR3 DNA reads TGTGCCTGCTACGGAGGGGGCTTTTATGGCTACACCTTC. Amino acid sequence: CACYGGGFYGYTF. Combining the CDR3 with reference TRBV19 and TRBJ1-2 gives the whole variable domain DGGITQSPKYLFRKEGQNVTLSCEQNLNHDAMYWYRQDPGQGLRLIYYSQIVNDFQKGDIAEGYSVSREKKESFPLTVTSAQKNPTAFYLCACYGGGFYGYTFGSGTRLTVV.

This chain connects TRBV7-9 to TRBJ1-3; D not resolved. The CDR3 contains 14 residues. V was pared by 5 bases and J by 7 bases, with 15 bases between. Germline lookup yields CDR1 SEHNR and CDR2 FQNEAQ (reference sequence). The CDR3 loop is CASSPTISANTIYF. The CDR3 coding sequence is TGTGCCAGCAGCCCAACTATTAGCGCGAACACCATATATTTT.

The chain recombines TRBV20-1 with TRBJ2-1; D gene ambiguous. Trimming shortened V by 6 bases and J by 7 bases, and 13 bases separated the two germline ends. CDR1 is DFQATT and CDR2 is SNEGSKA in the germline V gene (reference sequence). This CDR3 is built from 12 residues. CDR3 coding DNA: TGCAGTGCCAAGTTGGGCCCTAATGAGCAGTTCTTC. Amino acid sequence: CSAKLGPNEQFF.

This chain links TRBV7-9 with TRBJ2-5; TRBD1 matches 10 bases. After removal of 3 bases from V and 5 bases from J, the junction contained 6 bases not matched to a gene. The CDR3 extends over 15 amino acids. CDR1 and CDR2 (germline): SEHNR, FQNEAQ (reference sequence). DNA of the CDR3: TGTGCCAGCAGCTTCCGGGACAGGGGCCAGGAGACCCAGTACTTC. Translated, it gives CASSFRDRGQETQYF.

This clonotype has only one observation. V usage is TRBV15 and J usage is TRBJ2-5, with D maybe TRBD2 (5 bases). V was cut by 0 bases and J by 5 bases, with 7 bases left in between. CDR1 is LNHNV and CDR2 is YYDKDF in the germline V gene (reference sequence). The CDR3 is made up of 13 amino acids. CDR3 protein: CATSRDRGETQYF. CDR3 DNA: TGTGCCACCAGCAGAGATCGGGGTGAGACCCAGTACTTC.

This clonotype turned up a few times. This chain uses TRBV7-2 with TRBJ2-2; no reliable D call. Germline V gene sequence: CDR1 SGHTA, CDR2 FQGNSA. This CDR3 contains 15 residues. V was pared by 5 bases and J by 2 bases, with 12 bases between. The CDR3 region is CASSPPGLNTGELFF. For the CDR3, the DNA is TGTGCCAGCAGCCCGCCCGGATTAAACACCGGGGAGCTGTTTTTT.

With regard to this clonotype: The junction does not match germline at one end; this may be a read error. The chain carries TRBV5-1 and TRBJ2-3; TRBD1 matches at 11 bases. The CDR3 contains 18 residues. CDR1 SGHRS and CDR2 YFSETQ come from the germline V gene. CDR3 sequence: CASRLALGGQGARDTQYF. The DNA for the CDR3 is TGCGCCAGCAGATTGGCGCTTGGTGGACAGGGGGCGAGGGATACGCAGTATTTT.